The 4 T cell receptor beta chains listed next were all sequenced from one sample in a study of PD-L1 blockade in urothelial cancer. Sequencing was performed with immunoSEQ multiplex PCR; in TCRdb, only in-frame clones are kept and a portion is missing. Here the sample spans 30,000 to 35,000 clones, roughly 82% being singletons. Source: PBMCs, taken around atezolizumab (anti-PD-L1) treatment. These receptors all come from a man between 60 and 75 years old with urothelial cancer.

The CDR3 DNA reads TGTGCCAGCAGCTCGGCCGGGACTGGGCGGTCCTACAATGAGCAGTTCTTC. Translated: CASSSAGTGRSYNEQFF. The chain is built from TRBV11-2 and TRBJ2-1, with D maybe TRBD2 (6 bases). CDR1 and CDR2 (germline): SGHAT, FQNNGV. The CDR3 is 17 residues long. Between the trimmed V and J ends, which lost 4 bases and 1 base, there was a span of 17 bases. The full variable domain, completed using reference TRBV11-2 and TRBJ2-1, is EAGVAQSPRYKIIEKRQSVAFWCNPISGHATLYWYQQILGQGPKLLIQFQNNGVVDDSQLPKDRFSAERLKGVDSTLKIQPAKLEDSAVYLCASSSAGTGRSYNEQFFGPGTRLTVL.

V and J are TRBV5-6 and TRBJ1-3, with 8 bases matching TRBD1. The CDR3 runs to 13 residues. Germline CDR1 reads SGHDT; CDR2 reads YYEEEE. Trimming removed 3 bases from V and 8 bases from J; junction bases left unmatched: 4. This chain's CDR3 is CASSSDRVYTIYF. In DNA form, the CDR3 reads TGTGCCAGCAGCTCGGACAGGGTATACACCATATATTTT.

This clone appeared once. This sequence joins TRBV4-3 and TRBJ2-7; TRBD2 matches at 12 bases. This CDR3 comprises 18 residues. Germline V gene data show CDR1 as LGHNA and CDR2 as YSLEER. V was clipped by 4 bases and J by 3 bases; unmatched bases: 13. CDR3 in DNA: TGCGCCAGCAGCCCGCACCTCGGACTAGCGGGGATGGTCTACGAGCAGTACTTC. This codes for CASSPHLGLAGMVYEQYF.

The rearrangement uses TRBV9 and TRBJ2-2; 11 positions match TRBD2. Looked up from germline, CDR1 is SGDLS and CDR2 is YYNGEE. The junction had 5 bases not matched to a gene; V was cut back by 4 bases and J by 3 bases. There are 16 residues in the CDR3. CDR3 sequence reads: CASSQLAGAHTGELFF. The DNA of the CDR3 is TGTGCCAGCAGCCAACTAGCGGGGGCCCACACCGGGGAGCTGTTTTTT.